One and the same sample provided the 10 T cell receptor beta chains below, sequenced in a study of T cell changes during pregnancy in multiple sclerosis. Sequenced by immunoSEQ multiplex PCR; TCRdb stores in-frame clones only, minus some. The table shows about 51,000 clones, with roughly 92% occurring only once. This specimen consisted of CD4+ T cells from peripheral blood mononuclear cells, obtained in the second trimester of pregnancy. These receptors all stem from a female donor with multiple sclerosis, enrolled in a pregnancy study.

This sequence joins TRBV7-9 and TRBJ2-7; 7 bases line up with TRBD1. After removal of 7 bases from V and 6 bases from J, the junction contained 12 bases not matched to a gene. The CDR3 is 14 amino acids. Germline V gene lookup returns CDR1 SEHNR and CDR2 FQNEAQ (reference sequence). CDR3 loop: CASILVSTGSEQYF. For the CDR3, the DNA is TGTGCCAGCATCCTCGTCTCGACAGGGTCCGAGCAGTACTTC.

The V and J genes are TRBV7-3 and TRBJ2-1; D is undetermined. Trimming cost V 5 bases and J 12 bases, with 17 bases left between them. Germline assignment: CDR1 SGHTA and CDR2 FQGTGA. This CDR3 has 13 amino acids. CDR3 in amino acids: CASSPDPRQGQFF. As DNA, the CDR3 is TGTGCCAGCAGCCCCGACCCCCGACAAGGGCAGTTCTTC.

The chain is built from TRBV7-9 and TRBJ2-3; maybe TRBD1 (7 bases). This CDR3 spans 13 amino acids. Germline V gene lookup returns CDR1 SEHNR and CDR2 FQNEAQ (reference sequence). V was pared by 11 bases and J by 2 bases, with 14 bases between. The CDR3 DNA reads TGTGCCTCTGCGGAGGGGGCCACAGATACGCAGTATTTT. Protein product: CASAEGATDTQYF.

The chain combines TRBV4-3 with TRBJ1-2; 8 bases agree with TRBD1. CDR1 and CDR2 (germline): LGHNA, YSLEER. V lost 3 bases to trimming and J lost 3 bases; unmatched junction nucleotides: 3. The CDR3 is 14 amino acids. For the CDR3, the DNA is TGCGCCAGCAGCCAGGAACAGGGGGACTATGGCTACACCTTC. Its translation: CASSQEQGDYGYTF.

This chain connects TRBV6-5 to TRBJ1-5; D gene unclear. This CDR3 contains 14 residues. V was pared by 5 bases and J by 1 base, with 9 bases between. The germline V gene has CDR1 MNHEY and CDR2 SVGAGI. The DNA of the CDR3 is TGTGCCAGCAGTCGCGGAATAAGCAATCAGCCCCAGCATTTT. Encoded protein: CASSRGISNQPQHF.

This clone was seen once. The V gene is TRBV7-2, the J gene TRBJ2-1; TRBD2 matches at 7 bases. The CDR3 loop spans 19 amino acids. J gave up 4 bases and V 2 bases, and 17 bases lay outside the gene matches. Germline V lookup: CDR1 SGHTA, CDR2 FQGNSA. The CDR3 spells CASSLSPPTGGHTYNEQFF. CDR3 sequence (DNA): TGTGCCAGCAGCTTAAGTCCACCAACGGGAGGACACACTTACAATGAGCAGTTCTTC. Supplemented by reference TRBV7-2 and TRBJ2-1, the full variable domain reads GAGVSQSPSNKVTEKGKDVELRCDPISGHTALYWYRQSLGQGLEFLIYFQGNSAPDKSGLPSDRFSAERTGGSVSTLTIQRTQQEDSAVYLCASSLSPPTGGHTYNEQFFGPGTRLTVL.

V is TRBV6-6 and J is TRBJ2-7; a possible D gene is TRBD1 (6 bases). Germline CDR1 is MNHNY and CDR2 is SVGAGI (reference sequence). The length of the CDR3 is 14 residues. The ends were cut back, 2 bases at V and 7 bases at J, with 15 bases in the middle. The CDR3 coding sequence is TGTGCCAGCAGTTACAAGCAGGGGCAGGGAGAGCAGTACTTC. This sequence encodes CASSYKQGQGEQYF.

This rearrangement joins TRBV7-9 to TRBJ1-1, with 8 bases identical to TRBD1. Per germline, CDR1 SEHNR and CDR2 FQNEAQ (reference sequence). This CDR3 is built from 15 residues. With 10 bases clipped from V and 2 bases from J, the junction kept 12 bases outside the gene matches. The CDR3 is CANDAGTGVNTEAFF. The CDR3 coding sequence is TGTGCCAACGATGCCGGGACAGGCGTAAACACTGAAGCTTTCTTT.

The V gene is TRBV7-2, the J gene TRBJ2-4; a weak D match, TRBD2 (6 bases). Trimming shortened V by 4 bases and J by 0 bases, and 16 bases separated the two germline ends. Germline-derived CDR1 and CDR2 are SGHTA and FQGNSA. The CDR3 has 17 amino acids. CDR3 loop: CASSSRWTTLAKNIQYF. Written as DNA, the CDR3 is TGTGCCAGCAGCTCCCGATGGACTACACTAGCCAAAAACATTCAGTACTTC. Drawing the rest from reference TRBV7-2 and TRBJ2-4, the complete variable domain is GAGVSQSPSNKVTEKGKDVELRCDPISGHTALYWYRQSLGQGLEFLIYFQGNSAPDKSGLPSDRFSAERTGGSVSTLTIQRTQQEDSAVYLCASSSRWTTLAKNIQYFGAGTRLSVL.

The chain combines TRBV5-1 with TRBJ1-6; 7 bases line up with TRBD1. The ends lost 0 bases at V and 4 bases at J; junction bases unmatched: 4. Germline V gene lookup returns CDR1 SGHRS and CDR2 YFSETQ. The CDR3 extends over 16 amino acids. The CDR3, as DNA: TGCGCCAGCAGCTTGGGGGGGACAGATTATAATTCACCCCTCCACTTT. Translated: CASSLGGTDYNSPLHF.